This T cell receptor beta chain was observed in a study of blood T cell repertoires in COVID-19. The J segment lost 10 bases and the V segment lost 3 bases, leaving 15 bases of the junction unmatched. This CDR3 has 17 amino acids. Germline CDR1 and CDR2: LNHDA and SQIVND (reference sequence). Produced via immunoSEQ multiplex PCR; TCRdb's table is partial and in-frame only. Of 110,000 to 150,000 clones listed, around 87% are singletons. This TCR was recovered from a human donor in a cohort sampled during active COVID-19. The specimen sequenced was peripheral blood. The chain combines TRBV19 with TRBJ1-1; TRBD1 agrees at 12 bases. CDR3 region: CASSMAGTGGSQGGAFF. CDR3 in DNA: TGTGCCAGTAGTATGGCCGGGACAGGGGGCTCCCAAGGAGGAGCTTTCTTT.